This TCR beta chain came from a study of T cell changes during pregnancy in multiple sclerosis. Clones were sequenced by immunoSEQ multiplex PCR, and TCRdb holds only the in-frame ones, with some missing. The sample includes more than 55,000 clones, just over 90% seen only once; the top ten take 1.4%. Trimming removed 2 bases from V and 8 bases from J, with 13 bases in between. CDR1 and CDR2 (germline): MNHEY, SMNVEV (reference sequence). The CDR3 has 14 residues. The sample consisted of peripheral blood, taken in the second trimester of pregnancy. The V gene is TRBV27, the J gene TRBJ2-1; TRBD2 might be the D (5 bases). This TCR derives from a female donor with multiple sclerosis, enrolled in a pregnancy study. The CDR3 protein is CASSLGLRTHEQFF. DNA of the CDR3: TGTGCCAGCAGTTTAGGACTGCGAACACATGAGCAGTTCTTC.